Here is one TCR beta chain with its context. What it binds is unknown. The PCR made use of 60 Vbeta and 13 Jbeta primers. Assay used: immunoSEQ multiplex PCR; TCRdb lists only in-frame clones, some missing. This table holds 100,000 or so clones. The source of the sample is a study of cytomegalovirus exposure and HLA in healthy donors. Findings and caveats of the study: Compared with the roughly 700-donor mean, an Asian-associated ancestry cluster reportedly had fewer N-insertions, according to a later analysis. DRB1 had the most TCR associations and HLA-C the fewest, a later analysis found, with rates varying by HLA locus. Per published reports, the classifier diagnosed cytomegalovirus status with high specificity and sensitivity. In an earlier analysis, productive rearrangement rates for most beta V segments clustered near 87% or 30%.

Germline values: CDR1 SGHKS, CDR2 YYEKEE (reference sequence). The CDR3 sequence is 14 residues long. Deletions cut 4 bases from V and 6 bases from J, with 16 bases between. This chain links TRBV5-5 with TRBJ1-2, with D maybe TRBD1 (6 bases). This receptor was taken from a man aged 45 to 65 in good health and CMV-seronegative. Input material: PBMCs. CDR3 sequence reads: CASSGPRGRNGYTF. CDR3 coding DNA: TGTGCCAGCAGCGGACCGCGGGGGCGAAATGGCTACACCTTC. Together with reference TRBV5-5 and TRBJ1-2, the CDR3 gives the full variable domain: DAGVTQSPTHLIKTRGQQVTLRCSPISGHKSVSWYQQVLGQGPQFIFQYYEKEERGRGNFPDRFSARQFPNYSSELNVNALLLGDSALYLCASSGPRGRNGYTFGSGTRLTVV.